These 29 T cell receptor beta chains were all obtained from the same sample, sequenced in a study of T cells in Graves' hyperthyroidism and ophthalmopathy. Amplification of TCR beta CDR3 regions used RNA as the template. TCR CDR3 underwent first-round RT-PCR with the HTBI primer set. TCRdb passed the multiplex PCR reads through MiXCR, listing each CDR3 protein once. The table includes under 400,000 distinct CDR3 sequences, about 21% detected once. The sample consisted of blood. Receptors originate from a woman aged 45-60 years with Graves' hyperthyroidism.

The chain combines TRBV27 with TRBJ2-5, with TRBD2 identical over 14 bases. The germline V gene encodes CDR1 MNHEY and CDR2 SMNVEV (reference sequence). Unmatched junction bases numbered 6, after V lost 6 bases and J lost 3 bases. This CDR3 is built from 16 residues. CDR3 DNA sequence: TGTGCCAGCAGGGGGACTAGCGGGAGTTTTAAAGAGACCCAGTACTTC. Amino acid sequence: CASRGTSGSFKETQYF.

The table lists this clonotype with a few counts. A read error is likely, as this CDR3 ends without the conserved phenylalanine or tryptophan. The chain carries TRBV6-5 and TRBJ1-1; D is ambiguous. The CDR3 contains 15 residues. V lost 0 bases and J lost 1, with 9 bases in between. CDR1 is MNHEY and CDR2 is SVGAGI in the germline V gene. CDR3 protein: CASSYSKWGNTEAFL. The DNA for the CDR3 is TGTGCCAGCAGTTACTCGAAGTGGGGGAACACTGAAGCTTTCCTT.

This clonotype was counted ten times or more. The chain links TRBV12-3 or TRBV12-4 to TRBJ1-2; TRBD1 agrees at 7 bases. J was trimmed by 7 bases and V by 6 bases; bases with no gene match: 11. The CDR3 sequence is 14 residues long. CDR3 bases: TGTGCCAGCAGAACCCCCGGTAGGGGGCTTGGCTACACCTTC. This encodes CASRTPGRGLGYTF.

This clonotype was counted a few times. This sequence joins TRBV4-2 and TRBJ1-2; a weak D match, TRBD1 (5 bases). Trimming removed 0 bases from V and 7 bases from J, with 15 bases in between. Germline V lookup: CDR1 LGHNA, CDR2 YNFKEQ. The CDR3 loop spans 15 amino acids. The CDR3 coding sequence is TGTGCCAGCAGCCAAGAGAGTCAACAGGCCTCTGGCTACACCTTC. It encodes CASSQESQQASGYTF.

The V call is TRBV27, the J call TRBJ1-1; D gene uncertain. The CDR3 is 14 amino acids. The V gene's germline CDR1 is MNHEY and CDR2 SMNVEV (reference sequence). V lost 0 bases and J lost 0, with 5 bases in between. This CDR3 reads CASSLSQVNTEAFF. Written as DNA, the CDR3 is TGTGCCAGCAGTTTATCGCAGGTGAACACTGAAGCTTTCTTT.

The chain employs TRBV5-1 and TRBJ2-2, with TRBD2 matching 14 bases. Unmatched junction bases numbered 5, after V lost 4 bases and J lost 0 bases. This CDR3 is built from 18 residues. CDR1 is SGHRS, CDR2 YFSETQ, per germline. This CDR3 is CASSRGLAGAANTGELFF. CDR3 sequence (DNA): TGCGCCAGCAGCCGGGGACTAGCGGGGGCTGCGAACACCGGGGAGCTGTTTTTT.

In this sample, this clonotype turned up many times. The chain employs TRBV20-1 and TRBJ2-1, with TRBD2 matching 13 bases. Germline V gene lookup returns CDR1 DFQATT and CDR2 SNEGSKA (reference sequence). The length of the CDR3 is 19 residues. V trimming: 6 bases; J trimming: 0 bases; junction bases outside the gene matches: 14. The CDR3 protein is CSARRLAGGFPSSYNEQFF. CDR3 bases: TGCAGTGCAAGACGACTAGCGGGGGGATTCCCAAGCTCCTACAATGAGCAGTTCTTC.

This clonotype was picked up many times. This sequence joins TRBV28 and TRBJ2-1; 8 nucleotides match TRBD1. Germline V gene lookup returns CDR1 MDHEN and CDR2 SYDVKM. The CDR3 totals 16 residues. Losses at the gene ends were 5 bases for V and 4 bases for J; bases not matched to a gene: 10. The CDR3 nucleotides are TGTGCCAGCAGTGCGACAGGGGCCGGAAGGTACAATGAGCAGTTCTTC. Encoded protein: CASSATGAGRYNEQFF.

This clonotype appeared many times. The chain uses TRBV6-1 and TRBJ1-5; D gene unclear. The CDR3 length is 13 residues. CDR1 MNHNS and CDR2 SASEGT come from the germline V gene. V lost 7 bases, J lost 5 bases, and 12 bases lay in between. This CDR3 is CASNQSPDQPQHF. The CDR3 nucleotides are TGTGCCAGCAACCAATCCCCCGATCAGCCCCAGCATTTT.

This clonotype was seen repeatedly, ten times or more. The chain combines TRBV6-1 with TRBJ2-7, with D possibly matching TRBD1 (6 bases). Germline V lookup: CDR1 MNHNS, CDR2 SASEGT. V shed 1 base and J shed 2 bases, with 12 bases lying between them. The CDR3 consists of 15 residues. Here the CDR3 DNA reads TGTGCCAGCAGTGAAGAACAGGGTTCCACCTACGAGCAGTACTTC. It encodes CASSEEQGSTYEQYF.

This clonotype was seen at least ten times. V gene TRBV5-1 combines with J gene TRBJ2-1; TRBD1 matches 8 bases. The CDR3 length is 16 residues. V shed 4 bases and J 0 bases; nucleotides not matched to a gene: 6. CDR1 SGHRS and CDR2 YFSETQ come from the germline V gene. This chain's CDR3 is CASSKATGGSYNEQFF. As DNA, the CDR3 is TGCGCCAGCAGCAAAGCTACAGGGGGCTCCTACAATGAGCAGTTCTTC. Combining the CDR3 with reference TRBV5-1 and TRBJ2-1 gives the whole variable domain KAGVTQTPRYLIKTRGQQVTLSCSPISGHRSVSWYQQTPGQGLQFLFEYFSETQRNKGNFPGRFSGRQFSNSRSEMNVSTLELGDSALYLCASSKATGGSYNEQFFGPGTRLTVL.

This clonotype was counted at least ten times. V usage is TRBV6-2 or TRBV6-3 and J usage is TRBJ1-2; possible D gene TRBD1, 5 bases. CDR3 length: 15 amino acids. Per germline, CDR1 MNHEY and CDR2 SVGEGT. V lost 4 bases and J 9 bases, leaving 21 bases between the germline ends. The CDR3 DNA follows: TGTGCCAGCAGTTCACCGACACAAGGGGTCTTCAGCTACACCTTC. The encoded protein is CASSSPTQGVFSYTF.

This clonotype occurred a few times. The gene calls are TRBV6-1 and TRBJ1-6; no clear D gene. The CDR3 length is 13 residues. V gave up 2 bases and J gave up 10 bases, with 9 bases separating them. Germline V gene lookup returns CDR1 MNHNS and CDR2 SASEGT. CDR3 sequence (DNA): TGTGCCAGCAGTGAATGGGGAAGATCACCCCTCCACTTT. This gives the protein CASSEWGRSPLHF.

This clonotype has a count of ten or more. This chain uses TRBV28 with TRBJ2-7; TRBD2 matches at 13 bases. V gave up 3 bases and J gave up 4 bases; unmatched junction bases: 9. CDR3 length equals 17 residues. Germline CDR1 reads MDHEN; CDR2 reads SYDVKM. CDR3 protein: CASSFPTLTSGRYEQYF. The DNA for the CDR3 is TGTGCCAGCAGTTTCCCCACCCTGACTAGCGGGAGGTACGAGCAGTACTTC.

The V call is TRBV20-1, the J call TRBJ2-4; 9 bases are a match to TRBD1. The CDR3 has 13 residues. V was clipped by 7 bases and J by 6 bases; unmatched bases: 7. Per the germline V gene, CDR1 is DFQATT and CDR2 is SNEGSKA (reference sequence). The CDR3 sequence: CSVGTGSGNIQYF. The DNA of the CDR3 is TGCAGTGTTGGGACAGGGTCTGGAAACATTCAGTACTTC.

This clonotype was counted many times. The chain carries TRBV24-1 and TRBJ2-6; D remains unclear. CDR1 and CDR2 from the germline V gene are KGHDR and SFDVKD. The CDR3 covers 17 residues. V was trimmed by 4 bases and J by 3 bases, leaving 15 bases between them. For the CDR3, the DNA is TGTGCCACCAGTGACCCCCTAGGGTACGGTGGGGCCAACGTCCTGACTTTC. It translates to CATSDPLGYGGANVLTF.

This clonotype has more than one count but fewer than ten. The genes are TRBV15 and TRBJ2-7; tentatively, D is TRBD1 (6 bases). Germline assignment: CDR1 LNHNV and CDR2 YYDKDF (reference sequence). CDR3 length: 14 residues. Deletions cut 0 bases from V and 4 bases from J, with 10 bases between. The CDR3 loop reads CATSRETGWYEQYF. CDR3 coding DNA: TGTGCCACCAGCAGAGAAACAGGGTGGTACGAGCAGTACTTC.

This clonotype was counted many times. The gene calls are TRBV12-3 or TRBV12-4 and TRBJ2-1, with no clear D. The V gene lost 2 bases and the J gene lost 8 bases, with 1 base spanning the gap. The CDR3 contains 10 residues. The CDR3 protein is CASSLYEQFF. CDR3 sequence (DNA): TGTGCCAGCAGTTTATATGAGCAGTTCTTC.

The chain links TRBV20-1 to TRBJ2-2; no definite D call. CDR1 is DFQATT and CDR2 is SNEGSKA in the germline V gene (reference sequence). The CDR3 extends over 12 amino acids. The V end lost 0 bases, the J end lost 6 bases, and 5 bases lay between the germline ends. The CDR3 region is CSAREPPGELFF. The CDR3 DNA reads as TGCAGTGCTAGAGAGCCGCCCGGGGAGCTGTTTTTT.

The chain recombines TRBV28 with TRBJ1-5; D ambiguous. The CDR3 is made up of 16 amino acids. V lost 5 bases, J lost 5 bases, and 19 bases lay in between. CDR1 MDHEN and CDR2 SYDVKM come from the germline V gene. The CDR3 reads CASSITKTTGHQPQHF. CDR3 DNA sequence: TGTGCCAGCAGTATTACCAAGACTACGGGCCATCAGCCCCAGCATTTT.

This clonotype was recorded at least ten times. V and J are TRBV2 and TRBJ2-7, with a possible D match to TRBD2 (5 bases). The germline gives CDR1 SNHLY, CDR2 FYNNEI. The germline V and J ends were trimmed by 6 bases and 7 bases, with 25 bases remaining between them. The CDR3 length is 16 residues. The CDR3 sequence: CASSEKRMGPLGEQYF. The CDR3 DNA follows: TGTGCCAGCAGCGAAAAGCGGATGGGCCCCTTGGGAGAGCAGTACTTC.

CDR3 amino acids: CASSDKDYSGNTIYF. CDR3 bases: TGTGCCAGCAGTGACAAAGATTACTCTGGAAACACCATATATTTT. The chain carries TRBV2 and TRBJ1-3; D gene uncertain. The CDR3 has 15 residues. CDR1 and CDR2 from the germline V gene are SNHLY and FYNNEI. The V gene lost 3 bases and the J gene lost 0 bases, with 9 bases spanning the gap.

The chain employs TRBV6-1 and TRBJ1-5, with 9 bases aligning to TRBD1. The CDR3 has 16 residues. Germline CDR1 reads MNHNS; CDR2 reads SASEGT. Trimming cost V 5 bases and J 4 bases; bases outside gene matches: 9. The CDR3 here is CASSLRVGQGNQPQHF. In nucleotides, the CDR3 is TGTGCCAGCAGTTTACGCGTCGGACAGGGGAATCAGCCCCAGCATTTT.

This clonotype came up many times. The CDR3 coding sequence is TGTGCCAGCAGCCAAGCCGCTAGCGGGAGATCTGTGTGGTACGAGCAGTACTTC. Translated: CASSQAASGRSVWYEQYF. The chain couples TRBV28 to TRBJ2-7; 10 bases agree with TRBD2. Unmatched junction bases numbered 18, after V lost 6 bases and J lost 4 bases. In germline, CDR1 is MDHEN, CDR2 SYDVKM. The CDR3 spans 18 residues.

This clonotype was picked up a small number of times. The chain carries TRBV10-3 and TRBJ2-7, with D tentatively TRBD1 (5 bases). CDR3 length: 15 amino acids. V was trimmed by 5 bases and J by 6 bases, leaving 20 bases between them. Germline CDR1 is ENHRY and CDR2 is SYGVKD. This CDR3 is CAISLQGPPTGEQYF. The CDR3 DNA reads TGTGCCATCAGTCTCCAGGGTCCTCCTACGGGCGAGCAGTACTTC.

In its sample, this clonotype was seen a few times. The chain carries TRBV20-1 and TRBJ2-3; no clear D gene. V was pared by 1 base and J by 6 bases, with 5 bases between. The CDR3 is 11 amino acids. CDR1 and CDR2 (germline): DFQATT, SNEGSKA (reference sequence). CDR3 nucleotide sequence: TGCAGTGCTAGAGGCCCGGATACGCAGTATTTT. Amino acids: CSARGPDTQYF.

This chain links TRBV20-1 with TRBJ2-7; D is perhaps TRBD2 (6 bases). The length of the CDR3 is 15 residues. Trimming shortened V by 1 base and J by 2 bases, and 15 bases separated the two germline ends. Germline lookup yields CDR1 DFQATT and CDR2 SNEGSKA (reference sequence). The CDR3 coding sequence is TGCAGTGCTAGAGGATGGAGGGAGACGGCCTACGAGCAGTACTTC. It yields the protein CSARGWRETAYEQYF.

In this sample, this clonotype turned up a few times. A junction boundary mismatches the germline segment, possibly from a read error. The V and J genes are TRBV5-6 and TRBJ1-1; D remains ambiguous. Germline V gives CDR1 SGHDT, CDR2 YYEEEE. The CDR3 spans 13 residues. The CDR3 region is CASSRTVNTGAFF. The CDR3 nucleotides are TGTGCCAGCAGCAGAACAGTGAACACTGGAGCTTTCTTT.

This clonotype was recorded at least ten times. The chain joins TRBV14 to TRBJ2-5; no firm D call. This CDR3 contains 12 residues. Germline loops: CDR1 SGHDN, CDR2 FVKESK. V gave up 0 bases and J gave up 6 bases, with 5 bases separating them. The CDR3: CASSQDWQTQYF. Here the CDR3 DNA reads TGTGCCAGCAGCCAAGATTGGCAGACCCAGTACTTC.